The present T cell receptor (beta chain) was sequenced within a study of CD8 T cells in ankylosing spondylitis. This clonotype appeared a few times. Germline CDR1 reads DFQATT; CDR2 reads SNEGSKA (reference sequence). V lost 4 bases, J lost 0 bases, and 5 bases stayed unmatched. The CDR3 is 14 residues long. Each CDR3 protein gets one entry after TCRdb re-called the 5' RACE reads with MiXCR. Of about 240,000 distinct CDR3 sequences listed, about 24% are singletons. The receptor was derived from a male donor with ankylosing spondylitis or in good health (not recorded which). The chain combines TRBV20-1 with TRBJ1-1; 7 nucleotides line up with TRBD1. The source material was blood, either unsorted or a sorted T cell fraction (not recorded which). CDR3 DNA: TGCAGTGCTAAAACAGGGGCCCTGAACACTGAAGCTTTCTTT. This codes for CSAKTGALNTEAFF.